This T cell receptor beta chain came from a study of T cell responses to AZD1222 COVID-19 vaccine (dated by TCRdb to the early 2020s). About the study as a whole: Because spike-specific TCR depth and breadth did not differ between the two schedules, AZD1222 recipients who got a second dose at roughly 4 weeks were pooled with those who got a second dose at roughly 12 weeks. A total of 240 or so trial participants underwent TCR sequencing, of whom some 200 had received two doses of AZD1222 and 26 had received two doses of the MenACWY control vaccine. Trial participants were enrolled by age into 18-55, 56-69 and 70-plus year subgroups, with about 150, 28 and 57 TCR-sequenced participants respectively. Beyond this particular receptor, the publication reports: Because no day 14 peak-response samples were available, the repertoires could be characterized only after the peak T cell response. Nearly half of unique spike-specific TCRs reportedly recognized epitopes outside regions mutated in the B.1.351 and B.1.1.7 variants. A significant rise in spike-specific TCR breadth and depth was observed after two AZD1222 doses relative to day 0 and relative to MenACWY recipients. Most participants were white British and females outnumbered males, and the authors suggested that clonal diversity may have been underestimated. The whole spike protein was spanned by vaccine-associated CD4 TCRs, and dominant responses were seen in regions 160-218 and 743-854. Conclusions about previously exposed vaccinees are limited because only a handful of AZD1222 recipients were SARS-CoV-2 seropositive at baseline. The 56-69-year group was small, and its depth increase did not reach significance, likely because of low power.

In light of the paper, this sample's time point label describes: baseline before first vaccination. Vaccinee samples were obtained from the UK trials COV001 and COV002, which included a single-blind randomized controlled phase 2/3 trial of AZD1222 (ChAdOx1 nCoV-19) in healthy adults. Trial participant PBMC samples were collected at day 0 and day 28 after the second dose for TCRbeta chain sequencing. The CDR3 regions of human TCRbeta chains were analyzed by immunosequencing. Regarding the original processing steps: TCRs in the repertoires were matched against a reference library of SARS-CoV-2-specific TCRs that had been generated with the MIRA antigen-specificity platform. Breadth meant the fraction of unique TCRs that were SARS-CoV-2-associated, whereas depth meant the fraction of total T cells that were SARS-CoV-2-associated. Using the MIRA data, each spike-specific TCR was mapped to the spike region that the TCR reacts to and placed in a CD4 or CD8 class. Log10-transformed breadth and depth values were compared by one-way ANOVA with Sidak's multiple comparisons tests. Held by TCRdb, this immuneACCESS table contains in-frame sequences only and omits some clones. Under half of the omission traces to an unresolved V gene where checked; the cause of the rest is unknown. From that table come the V and J calls and clone size; the DNA was used to work out D and trimming. The sample data list 120,000 to 150,000 clones, and just over 90% of these were observed just once. The ten largest account for around 3.7% of the sample.

CDR1 and CDR2, per the germline V gene, are KGHDR and SFDVKD. From the cysteine through the phenylalanine, the CDR3 covers 17 amino acids. Of the read, only the CDR3 DNA is kept; its 51 bases are in frame from base 1. For this chain, trimming is 4 bases at the V end and 3 bases at the J end, and the number of junction bases without a gene match is 10. Comment on this clone: It has no known antigen specificity. Within one base of it there is no much larger clone, and no base qualities were kept.

The rearrangement joined TRBV24-1 to TRBJ2-3, and 9 junctional nucleotides match TRBD2. The sample was peripheral blood, taken on day 0 of AZD1222 vaccination. The sequence was collected from an adult in good health. The DNA is as follows: TGTGCCACCAGTGAGAGTCTAGGCGGGGGGGCTACAGATACGCAGTATTTT. Its protein reads: CATSESLGGGATDTQYF.